Reported below is one T cell receptor (beta chain). Its cognate antigen is unknown. TCRdb used MiXCR to reprocess the reads, holding one entry per CDR3 protein. The table shows roughly 990,000 distinct CDR3 sequences, with roughly 30% occurring only once. This record belongs to a study of T cell repertoires in cytomegalovirus infection. Study-wide results and caveats: CMV-specific TCR beta clonotypes restricted by HLA-C dominated the ex vivo response.

The origin of this receptor is a human donor in good health (CMV status not recorded). Some clones in this sample may be carry-over from other donors' samples. The sample here was cultured CD8+ T cells from PBMCs, taken from culture after CMV antigen stimulation.

CDR3 coding DNA: TGTGCCAGCAGTAGTAGGAACAGGGAGGCCGATACGCAGTATTTT. Translating it yields CASSSRNREADTQYF. This chain connects TRBV25-1 to TRBJ2-3; the D gene could be TRBD1 or TRBD2 (6 bases each). CDR3 length: 15 residues. V was clipped by 5 bases and J by 6 bases, with 18 bases between them. Germline V gives CDR1 MGHDK, CDR2 SYGVNS.